The 22 T cell receptor beta chains given below trace back to one sample, sequenced in a study of blood T cells in healthy people across ages. The second PCR ran about 7 to 12 cycles with a sample-barcoded 5' primer and J-beta primers. From the 5' RACE reads, TCRdb called clonotypes with MiXCR, one entry per CDR3 protein. Of about 1.7 million distinct CDR3 sequences in the sample, 28% were seen once. Sequenced sample: blood. The origin of the receptors is a young woman in good health.

This clonotype showed up many times. J is TRBJ2-7 and V is TRBV6-6, with D possibly being TRBD1 or TRBD2 (5 bases each). CDR3 size: 16 residues. Germline values: CDR1 MNHNY, CDR2 SVGAGI (reference sequence). Trimming took off 6 bases at V and 2 bases at J, with 20 bases between the two ends. The DNA of the CDR3 is TGTGCCAGCAGCCGACCGGGACGGGGACCAACCTACGAGCAGTACTTC. Its translation is CASSRPGRGPTYEQYF.

Ten or more counts support this clonotype. This sequence joins TRBV14 and TRBJ2-7; D is uncertain. V lost 0 bases and J lost 0, with 6 bases in between. Germline loops: CDR1 SGHDN, CDR2 FVKESK. The length of the CDR3 is 14 residues. CDR3 loop: CASSQDHGSYEQYF. The CDR3 nucleotides are TGTGCCAGCAGCCAAGATCACGGCTCCTACGAGCAGTACTTC.

This clonotype was seen many times. CDR3 loop: CSARHPGGSGYEQYF. The CDR3 DNA follows: TGCAGTGCTAGGCATCCCGGAGGGAGCGGGTACGAGCAGTACTTC. The chain uses TRBV20-1 and TRBJ2-7; possibly TRBD2 for D (6 bases). The CDR3 spans 15 residues. Germline V gene lookup returns CDR1 DFQATT and CDR2 SNEGSKA (reference sequence). The ends were cut back, 3 bases at V and 4 bases at J, with 19 bases in the middle.

This clonotype was recorded many times. This chain uses TRBV12-5 with TRBJ2-7, with D possibly called TRBD1 or TRBD2 (5 bases each). Per the germline V gene, CDR1 is LGHNT and CDR2 is FRNRAP. CDR3 length equals 14 residues. Trimming took off 5 bases at V and 0 bases at J, with 11 bases between the two ends. This CDR3 is CASGPQGTSYEQYF. CDR3 coding DNA: TGTGCTAGTGGTCCTCAAGGGACCTCCTACGAGCAGTACTTC.

This chain connects TRBV19 to TRBJ2-5; D might be TRBD1 or TRBD2, each matching 5 bases. Germline assignment: CDR1 LNHDA and CDR2 SQIVND (reference sequence). V lost 7 bases and J 0 bases, leaving 15 bases between the germline ends. CDR3 length equals 15 residues. The CDR3 coding sequence is TGTGCCAGTAAAAACTTCGGGGCCAACCAAGAGACCCAGTACTTC. It yields the protein CASKNFGANQETQYF.

This clonotype was counted a few times. The rearrangement links TRBV5-5 to TRBJ2-7; the D gene is possibly TRBD2 (6 bases). The CDR3 spans 14 residues. Trimming removed 4 bases at V and 2 bases at J, with 13 bases between. Germline V gene lookup returns CDR1 SGHKS and CDR2 YYEKEE (reference sequence). DNA for the CDR3: TGTGCCAGCAGCCCAGGGACTTTCCCCTACGAGCAGTACTTC. Translated: CASSPGTFPYEQYF.

The V gene is TRBV5-5, the J gene TRBJ1-4, with TRBD1 as a possible D gene (6 bases). Trimming cost V 5 bases and J 5 bases, with 19 bases left between them. The CDR3 loop spans 16 amino acids. Germline V gene sequence: CDR1 SGHKS, CDR2 YYEKEE (reference sequence). The CDR3 here is CASSSVYGGLNEKLFF. The CDR3 DNA follows: TGTGCCAGCAGTTCCGTTTATGGGGGCTTGAATGAAAAACTGTTTTTT.

This clonotype was observed a few times. The chain uses TRBV20-1 and TRBJ2-1; TRBD1 matches 11 bases. The CDR3 covers 19 residues. Trimming at V came to 3 bases and at J to 3 bases, leaving 16 bases not matched to a gene. Germline assignment: CDR1 DFQATT and CDR2 SNEGSKA (reference sequence). CDR3 amino acids: CSARIGGQGALNFYNEQFF. The CDR3 nucleotides read TGCAGTGCTAGGATAGGAGGACAGGGGGCCTTGAATTTCTACAATGAGCAGTTCTTC.

The chain couples TRBV5-1 to TRBJ2-7; D is unresolved. Per germline, CDR1 SGHRS and CDR2 YFSETQ. The CDR3 contains 12 residues. Trimming shortened V by 6 bases and J by 6 bases, and 13 bases separated the two germline ends. CDR3 DNA sequence: TGCGCCAGCACCGCCGGATTTGGCGAGCAGTACTTC. This codes for CASTAGFGEQYF.

The chain carries TRBV14 and TRBJ2-7; the D is unclear. The CDR3 extends over 18 amino acids. V was trimmed by 3 bases and J by 4 bases, leaving 25 bases between them. Germline V gene lookup returns CDR1 SGHDN and CDR2 FVKESK. In DNA form, the CDR3 reads TGTGCCAGCAGCCACTTAACCAAATCTGGGAAAACCCTATACGAGCAGTACTTC. Protein: CASSHLTKSGKTLYEQYF.

The genes are TRBV29-1 and TRBJ2-7; 7 nucleotides match TRBD1. Germline assignment: CDR1 SQVTM and CDR2 ANQGSEA. The CDR3 loop spans 13 amino acids. V gave up 7 bases and J gave up 0 bases; unmatched junction bases: 6. As DNA, the CDR3 is TGCAGCGCTACGGACAGGACCTCCTACGAGCAGTACTTC. It specifies CSATDRTSYEQYF.

This chain links TRBV20-1 with TRBJ2-1; D may be TRBD2 (6 bases). The germline V gene encodes CDR1 DFQATT and CDR2 SNEGSKA (reference sequence). CDR3 length: 15 amino acids. V was pared by 5 bases and J by 5 bases, with 19 bases between. The CDR3 spells CSAFSGLAWNNEQFF. CDR3 coding DNA: TGCAGTGCTTTCTCTGGTCTAGCGTGGAACAATGAGCAGTTCTTC.

This clonotype was seen ten or more times. V is TRBV5-1 and J is TRBJ2-7; either TRBD1 or TRBD2 may supply D (5 bases each). Germline lookup yields CDR1 SGHRS and CDR2 YFSETQ. V lost 4 bases to trimming and J lost 6 bases, with 17 bases between them. This CDR3 is built from 14 residues. For the CDR3, the DNA is TGCGCCAGCAGCCGCGTTGGGGGTCTGGTCGAGCAGTACTTC. This codes for CASSRVGGLVEQYF.

The chain uses TRBV7-9 and TRBJ2-7; 10 bases line up with TRBD2. Germline assignment: CDR1 SEHNR and CDR2 FQNEAQ (reference sequence). V shed 10 bases and J 7 bases; nucleotides not matched to a gene: 13. This CDR3 comprises 14 residues. The CDR3 is CATSVAGGPDEQYF. CDR3 in DNA: TGTGCCACGTCGGTAGCGGGAGGTCCCGATGAGCAGTACTTC.

Many counts were recorded for this clonotype. The rearrangement uses TRBV20-1 and TRBJ2-1, with D possibly matching TRBD2 (5 bases). From germline, CDR1 is DFQATT and CDR2 SNEGSKA (reference sequence). The V gene lost 6 bases and the J gene lost 7 bases, with 22 bases spanning the gap. The CDR3 extends over 15 amino acids. The CDR3 spells CSAPGPAGSENEQFF. The CDR3 DNA reads as TGCAGTGCCCCAGGACCTGCGGGTTCAGAAAATGAGCAGTTCTTC.

This chain connects TRBV6-2 or TRBV6-3 to TRBJ2-6; TRBD1 matches 8 bases. The CDR3 length is 15 residues. The germline V gene encodes CDR1 MNHEY and CDR2 SVGEGT. V shed 5 bases, J shed 4 bases, and the junction held 4 bases outside the gene matches. The CDR3, as DNA: TGTGCCAGCAGTCCCAGGGGGCAAGGGGCCAACGTCCTGACTTTC. It translates to CASSPRGQGANVLTF.

The gene calls are TRBV7-8 and TRBJ2-2; 13 bases match TRBD2. The junction had 6 bases not matched to a gene; V was cut back by 5 bases and J by 3 bases. The CDR3 is 17 amino acids. CDR1 is SGHVS and CDR2 is FQNEAQ in the germline V gene. The CDR3 DNA reads as TGTGCCAGCAGCAAAGGACTAGCGGGAGCGGACACCGGGGAGCTGTTTTTT. Its protein product is CASSKGLAGADTGELFF.

The genes are TRBV7-9 and TRBJ2-5; weak D call: TRBD2 (5 bases). The CDR3 is 15 residues long. V shed 5 bases and J shed 3 bases, with 16 bases lying between them. CDR1 is SEHNR and CDR2 is FQNEAQ in the germline V gene (reference sequence). CDR3: CASSQSGGREETQYF. CDR3 DNA sequence: TGTGCCAGCAGCCAGAGTGGCGGGCGCGAAGAGACCCAGTACTTC.

The table lists this clonotype with a few counts. The V gene is TRBV7-2, the J gene TRBJ2-1; no clear D. Trimming stripped 5 bases from V and 9 bases from J, with 8 bases between. The CDR3 totals 11 residues. CDR1 and CDR2 from the germline V gene are SGHTA and FQGNSA. The CDR3 spells CASSRVIEQFF. The CDR3 coding sequence is TGTGCCAGCAGCCGGGTAATTGAGCAGTTCTTC.

This chain links TRBV19 with TRBJ1-1, with D perhaps matching TRBD1 (5 bases). CDR1 and CDR2 from the germline V gene are LNHDA and SQIVND (reference sequence). Trimming removed 7 bases from V and 1 base from J, with 16 bases in between. The CDR3 is 15 residues long. CDR3 DNA: TGTGCCAGTATTTCTAGGGGACGAACGAACACTGAAGCTTTCTTT. This gives the protein CASISRGRTNTEAFF.

The chain carries TRBV7-9 and TRBJ2-1; TRBD2 matches 11 bases. Germline lookup yields CDR1 SEHNR and CDR2 FQNEAQ (reference sequence). V gave up 4 bases and J gave up 5 bases; unmatched junction bases: 7. The CDR3 runs to 16 residues. The CDR3 reads CASSSTSGRSHNEQFF. CDR3 DNA: TGTGCCAGCAGCTCCACTAGCGGGAGATCGCACAATGAGCAGTTCTTC.

This clonotype was detected many times. This chain connects TRBV2 to TRBJ1-6, with D unclear. V gave up 3 bases and J gave up 9 bases, with 6 bases separating them. This CDR3 is 12 amino acids long. Germline V gives CDR1 SNHLY, CDR2 FYNNEI. The CDR3 loop reads CASSDSFSPLHF. In nucleotides, the CDR3 is TGTGCCAGCAGTGACAGCTTTTCACCCCTCCACTTT.